The 2 T cell receptor beta chains below were found in one sample sequenced in a study of graft-versus-host responses after intestinal transplantation. These receptors' antigens are unknown. Profiling relied on immunoSEQ multiplex PCR, and the TCRdb table lists in-frame clones only, not all of them. The data show roughly 90,000 clones, with about 88% seen just once and roughly 0.3% held by the top ten. The source material was unstimulated CD4+ T cells sorted from spleen or lymph node cells, sampled before transplant. These receptors were collected from a human donor who was the organ donor for an intestinal transplant.

The CDR3: CASSRTGGGYEQYF. CDR3 sequence (DNA): TGTGCCAGCAGCCGGACAGGGGGTGGGTACGAGCAGTACTTC. The chain couples TRBV6-1 to TRBJ2-7; 10 nucleotides agree with TRBD1. Germline V gene lookup returns CDR1 MNHNS and CDR2 SASEGT. This CDR3 region has 14 residues. The trim removed 6 bases at V and 4 bases at J, leaving 6 bases unmatched.

For this clone: Germline and junction disagree at one end, which may indicate a read error. This chain uses TRBV7-7 with TRBJ2-7, with 14 bases fitting TRBD2. Germline V gives CDR1 SSHAT, CDR2 FNYEAQ (reference sequence). The CDR3 covers 14 residues. The CDR3 sequence is CASSTGLAGGEQYF. CDR3 bases: TGTGCTAGCAGCACAGGACTAGCGGGGGGCGAGCAGTACTTC. The full variable domain, with the rest looked up from reference TRBV7-7 and TRBJ2-7, is GAGVSQSPRYKVTKRGQDVTLRCDPISSHATLYWYQQALGQGPEFLTYFNYEAQPDKSGLPSDRFSAERPEGSISTLTIQRTEQRDSAMYRCASSTGLAGGEQYFGPGTRLTVT.